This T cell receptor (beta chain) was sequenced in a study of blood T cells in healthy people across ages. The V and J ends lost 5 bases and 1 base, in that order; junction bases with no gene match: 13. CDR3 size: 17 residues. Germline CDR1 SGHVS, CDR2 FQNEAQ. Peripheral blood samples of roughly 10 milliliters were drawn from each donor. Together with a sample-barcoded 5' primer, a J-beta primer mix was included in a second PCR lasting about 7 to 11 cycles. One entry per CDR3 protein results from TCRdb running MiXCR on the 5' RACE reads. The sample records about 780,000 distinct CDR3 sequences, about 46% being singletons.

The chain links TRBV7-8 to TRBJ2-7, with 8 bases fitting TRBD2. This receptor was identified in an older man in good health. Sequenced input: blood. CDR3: CASSPRRTSGRSYEQYF. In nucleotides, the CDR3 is TGTGCCAGCAGCCCCCGACGCACTAGCGGACGTTCCTACGAGCAGTACTTC.